This paragraph covers one TCR beta chain sequence. This record comes from a study of blood T cell repertoires in COVID-19. Turning to the study itself: Acute-phase and convalescent COVID-19 samples originated in the United States, Italy and Spain. Sources were T cells, B-cell-depleted T cells, or PBMCs; the material itself was cDNA or gDNA.

TCRdb's copy holds only in-frame clones and misses some; the assay was immunoSEQ multiplex PCR. This sample has approximately 270,000 clones, with approximately 88% found just once. Germline CDR1 reads SEHNR; CDR2 reads FQNEAQ (reference sequence). V lost 3 bases, J lost 2 bases, and 13 bases lay in between. This CDR3 contains 15 residues. The chain carries TRBV7-9 and TRBJ1-2; D remains unclear. This receptor was identified in a woman aged 25 to 39 with COVID-19, enrolled during active disease. Material: peripheral blood. The CDR3: CASSFYKGENYGYTF. The CDR3 DNA is TGTGCCAGCAGCTTCTACAAGGGAGAGAACTATGGCTACACCTTC.